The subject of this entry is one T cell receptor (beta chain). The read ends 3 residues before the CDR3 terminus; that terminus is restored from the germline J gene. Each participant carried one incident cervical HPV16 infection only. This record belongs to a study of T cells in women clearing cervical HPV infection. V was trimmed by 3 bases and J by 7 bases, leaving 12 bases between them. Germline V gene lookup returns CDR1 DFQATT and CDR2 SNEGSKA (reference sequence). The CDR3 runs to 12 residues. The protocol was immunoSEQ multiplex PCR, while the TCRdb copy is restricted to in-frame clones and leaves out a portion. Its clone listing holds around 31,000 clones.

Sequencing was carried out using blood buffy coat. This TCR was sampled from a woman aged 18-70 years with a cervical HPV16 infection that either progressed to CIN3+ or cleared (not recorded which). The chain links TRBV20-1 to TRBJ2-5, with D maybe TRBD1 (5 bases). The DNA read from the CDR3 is TGCAGTGCTAGTTTCGGCCAGGGGACC. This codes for CSASFGQGT. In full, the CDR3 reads CSASFGQGTQYF.